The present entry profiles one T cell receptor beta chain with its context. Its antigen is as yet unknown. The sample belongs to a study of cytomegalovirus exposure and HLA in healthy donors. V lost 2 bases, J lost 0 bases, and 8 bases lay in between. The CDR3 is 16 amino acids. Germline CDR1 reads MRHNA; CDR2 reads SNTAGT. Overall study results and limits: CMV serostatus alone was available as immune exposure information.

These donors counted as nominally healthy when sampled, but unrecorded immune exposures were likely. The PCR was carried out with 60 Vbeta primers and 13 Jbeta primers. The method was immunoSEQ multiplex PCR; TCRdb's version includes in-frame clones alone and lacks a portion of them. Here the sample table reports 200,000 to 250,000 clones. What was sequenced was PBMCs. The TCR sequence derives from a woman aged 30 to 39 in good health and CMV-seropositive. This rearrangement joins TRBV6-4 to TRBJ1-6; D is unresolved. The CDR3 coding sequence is TGTGCCAGCAGTGACACGCCGGGCTCCTATAATTCACCCCTCCACTTT. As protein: CASSDTPGSYNSPLHF.